These T cell receptor beta chains were read from a single sample in a study of shared clonotypes between healthy human individuals. Libraries were prepared by immunoSEQ multiplex PCR; TCRdb keeps only in-frame clonotypes and omits some of them. The sample holds approximately 2,000,000 clones, roughly 95% seen once. The specimen sequenced was naive CD8+ T cells from PBMCs. These receptors came from a man in his late teens or twenties in good health. Some clones in this sample may be carry-over from other donors' samples. Each CDR3 is given with its conserved first and last residue. D genes are given only for firm matches. Not every row has a clone size; where given, it reads once, few, many or a size class.

D gene	clone size	J gene	V gene	CDR3 DNA	CDR3 protein
TRBD1	.	TRBJ1-3	TRBV4-1	TGCGCCAGCAGCCCACTTGGTCCGGGACAGGGGACCTCTGGAAACACCATATATTTT	CASSPLGPGQGTSGNTIYF
TRBD1	.	TRBJ1-1	TRBV28	TGTGCCAGCAGTTTGGATCTCGAAAAATGGCAGGGGGAGAACACTGAAGCTTTCTTT	CASSLDLEKWQGENTEAFF
.	.	TRBJ1-1	TRBV5-6	TGTGCCAGCAGCTCTCTGGGGGAGCGGATGAACACTGAAGCTTTCTTT	CASSSLGERMNTEAFF
.	once	TRBJ2-7	TRBV6-5	TGTGCCAGCAGATTTACCGGGACATCCTACGAGCAGTACTTC	CASRFTGTSYEQYF
TRBD2	.	TRBJ2-7	TRBV28	TGTGCCAGCAGTTCCTCCGGGACTAGCGGCGAGCAGTACTTC	CASSSSGTSGEQYF
.	once	TRBJ2-1	TRBV4-3	TGCGCCAGCAGCTCGCAGGGAGATGAGCAGTTCTTC	CASSSQGDEQFF
.	once	TRBJ2-3	TRBV29-1	TGCAGCGCTAACGTACGGCCATCCTTACTCACAGATACGCAGTATTTT	CSANVRPSLLTDTQYF
.	.	TRBJ2-7	TRBV7-3	TGTGCCAGCAGCTCCCTCGGAAAGGGGGAGCAGTACTTC	CASSSLGKGEQYF
.	once	TRBJ1-1	TRBV19	TGTGCCAGTAGTTCCAGGGATGGGGGCACTGAAGCTTTCTTT	CASSSRDGGTEAFF
.	.	TRBJ1-3	TRBV28	TGTGCCAGCAGAGGCGCAGGGTCTGGAAACACCATATATTTT	CASRGAGSGNTIYF
TRBD1	.	TRBJ2-3	TRBV7-9	TGTGCCAGCAGCCTCGACAGGGCCGATACGCAGTATTTT	CASSLDRADTQYF
.	.	TRBJ2-1	TRBV5-4	TGTGCCAGCAGCTTGGGGAGTAATGAGCAGTTCTTC	CASSLGSNEQFF
.	.	TRBJ1-4	TRBV28	TGTGCCAGCAGTCTAACACAGGAGCTGAATGAAAAACTGTTTTTT	CASSLTQELNEKLFF
.	.	TRBJ2-7	TRBV15	TGTGCCACCCGGCCGGACGGAGACTACGAGCAGTACTTC	CATRPDGDYEQYF
.	.	TRBJ2-1	TRBV7-9	TGTGCCAGCAGCTTAAACGCGTTGGATGAGCAGTTCTTC	CASSLNALDEQFF
.	.	TRBJ1-2	TRBV4-2	TGTGCCAGCAGCCAAGAAAGTCAGGGGCGCGCCTATGGCTACACCTTC	CASSQESQGRAYGYTF
TRBD1	.	TRBJ2-7	TRBV7-2	TGTGCCAGCAGCTTCGTTTTGGACAGGGGCTACGAGCAGTACTTC	CASSFVLDRGYEQYF
.	.	TRBJ2-7	TRBV5-1	TGCGCCAGCAGCTTGTATCACGGGGCCTACGAGCAGTACTTC	CASSLYHGAYEQYF
TRBD2	.	TRBJ2-3	TRBV28	TGTGCCAGCAGTTTCCTCCGGACTAGCGGCTCCACAGATACGCAGTATTTT	CASSFLRTSGSTDTQYF
.	.	TRBJ1-2	TRBV29-1	TGCAGCGTTGAAGATCCTGGTTGGGAGGCTAACTATGGCTACACCTTC	CSVEDPGWEANYGYTF
.	once	TRBJ2-6	TRBV4-1	TGCGCCAGCAGCCTAGAGAGCTCTGGGGCCAACGTCCTGACTTTC	CASSLESSGANVLTF
TRBD1	.	TRBJ1-2	TRBV27	TGTGCCACCAGACCCCGGGACAGGGTCCATGGCTACACCTTC	CATRPRDRVHGYTF
.	.	TRBJ2-7	TRBV27	TGTGCCAGCAGTTTTAACCGACACTACGAGCAGTACTTC	CASSFNRHYEQYF
.	.	TRBJ2-5	TRBV4-2	TGTGCCAGCAGCCAAGTCTCACTAGGGGAGACCCAGTACTTC	CASSQVSLGETQYF
.	.	TRBJ2-5	TRBV4-1	TGCGCCAGCAGCCAAGACTTAAGACAGGAGCAGTACTTC	CASSQDLRQEQYF